The 32 T cell receptor beta chains presented below share a single source sample, sequenced in a study of tumor and adjacent non-tumor tissue in lung cancer. A modified ARM-PCR protocol with three rounds of nested PCR amplified TCRbeta. Via MiXCR, TCRdb re-called the multiplex PCR reads, giving one row per CDR3 protein. The data show 110,000 or so distinct CDR3 sequences, with 60% to 70% seen just once and around 20% held by the top ten. RNA was extracted from bulk tissue without any cell sorting. This non-tumor lung sample came from over 3 cm beyond the tumor edge. Sequenced input: distant non-tumor lung tissue. The receptor source for this set is a man in his sixties with non-small cell lung cancer.

A note on this clonotype: The CDR3 ends on some other residue instead of the conserved phenylalanine or tryptophan, so this is likely a read error. This sequence joins TRBV20-1 and TRBJ1-2, with 7 bases matching TRBD1. Germline V gene data show CDR1 as DFQATT and CDR2 as SNEGSKA (reference sequence). V shed 5 bases and J 5 bases; nucleotides not matched to a gene: 8. This CDR3 comprises 13 residues. CDR3 sequence (DNA): TGCAGTGCTGCGCTCCCGGGACAGTATGGCTACACCCTC. It is translated as CSAALPGQYGYTL.

In regard to this clonotype: This may come from a read error, since a much larger clone is one base off. V and J are TRBV20-1 and TRBJ1-4; TRBD1 matches at 9 bases. Germline V gives CDR1 DFQATT, CDR2 SNEGSKA (reference sequence). Losses at the gene ends were 5 bases for V and 9 bases for J; bases not matched to a gene: 13. The CDR3 sequence is 15 residues long. This chain's CDR3 is CSAYPTGGAAKKLFF. CDR3 bases: TGCAGTGCTTACCCAACAGGGGGCGCTGCCAAAAAACTGTTTTTT.

This chain links TRBV13 with TRBJ2-1; weak D call: TRBD2 (6 bases). With 0 bases removed from V and 6 bases from J, the gap between germline ends came to 12 bases. Germline V CDR1 and CDR2: PRHDT, FYEKMQ (reference sequence). There are 15 residues in the CDR3. The CDR3 loop is CASSLGGGMINEQFF. DNA of the CDR3: TGTGCCAGCAGCTTAGGGGGCGGGATGATCAATGAGCAGTTCTTC.

Details on this clonotype: Germline is not matched at one junction end, which may reflect a read error. The chain joins TRBV11-3 to TRBJ2-6, with D perhaps being TRBD1 or TRBD2 (5 bases each). There are 16 residues in the CDR3. Germline V gene sequence: CDR1 SGHNT, CDR2 YENEEA. Here the CDR3 DNA reads TGTGCCAGCAGCAAAAGGGACGGGATAGGGGCCAACGTCCCGACTTTC. Amino acid sequence: CASSKRDGIGANVPTF.

This chain uses TRBV4-1 with TRBJ1-6, with a possible D match to TRBD1 (5 bases). V lost 6 bases, J lost 6 bases, and 18 bases lay in between. Germline V gene data show CDR1 as MGHRA and CDR2 as YSYEKL. This CDR3 spans 16 amino acids. The CDR3 nucleotides are TGCGCCAGCAGAAAGGGACGGGCCCACTTTAATTCACCCCTCCACTTT. Translated, it gives CASRKGRAHFNSPLHF.

A note on this clonotype: One junction end does not reproduce the germline sequence, and a read error may be involved. V is TRBV12-3 or TRBV12-4 and J is TRBJ2-5, with TRBD1 matching over 9 bases. The CDR3 loop spans 16 amino acids. In DNA form, the CDR3 reads TGCGCCAGCAGCCGGGGAGGGACAGGGAATGGAGAGACCCAGTACTTC. Its protein is CASSRGGTGNGETQYF.

This sequence joins TRBV11-3 and TRBJ2-7; D is undetermined. The CDR3 length is 15 residues. Germline V gene data show CDR1 as SGHNT and CDR2 as YENEEA. V gave up 0 bases and J gave up 5 bases, with 14 bases separating them. Written as DNA, the CDR3 is TGTGCCAGCAGCTTAGATATGAGCAGGAATGACGAGCAGTACTTC. Its translation: CASSLDMSRNDEQYF.

About this clonotype itself: This likely comes from a read error, as the CDR3 has no conserved phenylalanine or tryptophan at its end. The J gene is TRBJ2-2, the V gene TRBV6-5, with D maybe TRBD2 (5 bases). CDR3 length equals 14 residues. Germline CDR1 reads MNHEY; CDR2 reads SVGAGI. The V gene lost 4 bases and the J gene lost 0 bases, with 6 bases spanning the gap. This CDR3 reads CASSSGANTGELFL. The CDR3 nucleotides are TGTGCCAGCAGTTCCGGGGCGAACACCGGGGAGCTGTTTCTC.

The CDR3 here is CASSVGSSTDTQYF. CDR3 DNA sequence: TGTGCCAGCAGTGTTGGCTCCAGCACAGATACGCAGTATTTT. The chain recombines TRBV2 with TRBJ2-3, with D uncertain. Trimming took 4 bases from V and 0 from J, leaving 8 bases between them. The CDR3 loop spans 14 amino acids. Germline CDR1 and CDR2: SNHLY and FYNNEI.

This clonotype was seen repeatedly, ten times or more. The V gene is TRBV12-3 or TRBV12-4, the J gene TRBJ2-5; 13 nucleotides align to TRBD2. The CDR3 sequence is 15 residues long. V shed 6 bases, J shed 5 bases, and the junction held 6 bases outside the gene matches. The CDR3 spells CASSRTSGSWETQYF. CDR3 DNA: TGTGCCAGCAGCCGGACTAGCGGGAGTTGGGAGACCCAGTACTTC.

The chain's CDR3 is CSARGPLGQRNGTDTQYF. The CDR3 coding sequence is TGCAGTGCTAGAGGGCCCCTGGGACAGCGCAATGGCACAGATACGCAGTATTTT. The V gene is TRBV20-1, the J gene TRBJ2-3; TRBD1 agrees at 7 bases. The germline gives CDR1 DFQATT, CDR2 SNEGSKA (reference sequence). J lost 1 base, V lost 1 base, and 14 bases had no gene match. The CDR3 is 18 residues long.

This clonotype was seen once. A much larger clone sits a single nucleotide away, making a read error possible. The chain uses TRBV6-6 and TRBJ1-1; D unresolved. The germline CDR1 and CDR2 sequences are MNHNY and SVGAGI (reference sequence). The CDR3 spans 13 residues. CDR3 DNA sequence: TGTACCAGCAGTTACGTTGGTAACACTGAAGCTTTCTTT. Its protein is CTSSYVGNTEAFF.

This clonotype appeared a few times. This chain links TRBV20-1 with TRBJ2-7; 9 positions agree with TRBD1. After removal of 6 bases from V and 0 bases from J, the junction contained 6 bases not matched to a gene. The CDR3 is 14 amino acids. CDR1 DFQATT and CDR2 SNEGSKA come from the germline V gene (reference sequence). CDR3 sequence: CSALTGGSSYEQYF. The CDR3 region has the DNA TGCAGTGCGCTGACAGGGGGGAGCTCCTACGAGCAGTACTTC.

To note about this clonotype: The conserved closing phenylalanine or tryptophan is absent in this CDR3, likely reflecting a read error. This chain uses TRBV11-1 with TRBJ2-5; TRBD1 is a possible D gene (5 bases). The germline V gene encodes CDR1 SGHAT and CDR2 FQDESV (reference sequence). The CDR3 extends over 14 amino acids. The chain's CDR3 is CPSSPDTYQETQYI. The DNA of the CDR3 is TGTCCCAGCAGCCCGGACACGTACCAAGAGACCCAGTACATC.

There are a few counts of this clonotype. The CDR3 DNA follows: TGCGCCAGCAGCTTGGTCTCTGGGAAGCGTTCCTACAATGAGCAGTTCTTC. This translates into CASSLVSGKRSYNEQFF. This chain connects TRBV5-1 to TRBJ2-1; D not resolved. The germline gives CDR1 SGHRS, CDR2 YFSETQ. V dropped 0 bases and J dropped 1 base, with 14 bases sitting between them. There are 17 residues in the CDR3.

A remark on this clonotype: The CDR3 does not close with the conserved phenylalanine or tryptophan, likely indicating a read error. The gene calls are TRBV6-5 and TRBJ1-2; perhaps TRBD1 as D (5 bases). The CDR3 has 15 amino acids. Germline CDR1 MNHEY, CDR2 SVGAGI. Trimming cost V 6 bases and J 0 bases, with 14 bases left between them. The chain's CDR3 is CASSSLRGANYGYTL. DNA of the CDR3: TGTGCCAGCAGCAGCCTCCGGGGGGCTAACTATGGCTACACCTTA.

In this sample, this clonotype turned up once. A much larger clone differs by one base, so this may be a read error. CDR3 sequence reads: CASSQSRESTDTRYF. The CDR3 bases are TGTGCCAGCAGCCAATCCCGGGAAAGCACAGATACGCGGTATTTT. This chain joins TRBV5-4 and TRBJ2-3; a weak D match, TRBD2 (5 bases). The CDR3 length is 15 residues. CDR1 and CDR2 from the germline V gene are SGHNT and YYREEE (reference sequence).

In regard to this clonotype: Here the CDR3 omits its conserved ending phenylalanine or tryptophan, so a read error is the likely source. It is unclear where the CDR3 begins or ends on the DNA, so no DNA is shown, and the CDR3 is as TCRdb lists it. This sequence joins TRBV11-1 and TRBJ1-1; TRBD1, the D gene given by the table, was not confirmed from the DNA. The CDR3 length is 14 residues, termini included. Germline V gene lookup returns CDR1 SGHAT and CDR2 FQDESV (reference sequence). The CDR3 region is CASSLSAGETEACS.

This clonotype occurred many times. The chain recombines TRBV6-2 or TRBV6-3 with TRBJ1-2; D is undetermined. Germline lookup yields CDR1 MNHEY and CDR2 SVGEGT. Trimming took 6 bases from V and 8 from J, leaving 19 bases between them. This CDR3 region has 14 residues. The CDR3 spells CASSRESHRRGYTF. For the CDR3, the DNA is TGTGCCAGCAGCCGGGAGTCCCATAGGCGGGGCTACACCTTC.

In regard to this clonotype: One end of the junction fails to match germline, which may point to a read error. The chain recombines TRBV25-1 with TRBJ2-6; possibly TRBD1 for D (6 bases). Germline CDR1 and CDR2: MGHDK and SYGVNS. The CDR3 consists of 15 residues. CDR3 sequence (DNA): TGTGCCAGTAGTGAAGAGGGGGCTGGGGCCAACGTCCTGACTTTC. Its protein is CASSEEGAGANVLTF.

This clonotype was seen repeatedly, ten times or more. This chain connects TRBV7-8 to TRBJ2-7; the D gene is possibly TRBD1 (5 bases). The germline gives CDR1 SGHVS, CDR2 FQNEAQ. This CDR3 comprises 15 residues. V lost 2 bases to trimming and J lost 3 bases, with 14 bases between them. The CDR3 sequence is CASSLPQATYYEQYF. The CDR3 DNA is TGTGCCAGCAGCTTACCACAGGCGACTTACTACGAGCAGTACTTC.

Points on this clonotype: Mismatch with germline at one junction end may stem from a read error. The rearrangement links TRBV5-1 to TRBJ1-1, with TRBD1 matching 7 bases. Germline CDR1 reads SGHRS; CDR2 reads YFSETQ. The CDR3 length is 17 residues. This CDR3 is CANSTTGTGKGNNEAFF. The DNA of the CDR3 is TGCGCCAACAGCACGACAGGGACGGGGAAGGGGAACAATGAAGCTTTCTTT.

The V call is TRBV11-3, the J call TRBJ2-4; D might be TRBD2 (6 bases). The germline V gene has CDR1 SGHNT and CDR2 YENEEA. Trimming took off 11 bases at V and 4 bases at J, with 21 bases between the two ends. The CDR3 covers 15 residues. The CDR3 region has the DNA TGTGCCGGTAGTTTAGTACGGGGGAGGAAAAACATTCAGTACTTC. As protein: CAGSLVRGRKNIQYF.

The chain is built from TRBV10-2 and TRBJ1-2; D remains ambiguous. Germline V gene lookup returns CDR1 WSHSY and CDR2 SAAADI. This CDR3 has 14 amino acids. V was shortened by 6 bases and J by 4 bases, with 15 bases between the two germline ends. CDR3 coding DNA: TGCGCCAGCAGCCCTAGTTCCTCTAGCTATGGCTACACCTTC. Translated, it gives CASSPSSSSYGYTF.

This sequence joins TRBV29-1 and TRBJ2-2, with 8 bases lining up with TRBD2. J lost 2 bases, V lost 8 bases, and 10 bases had no gene match. The germline V gene has CDR1 SQVTM and CDR2 ANQGSEA. This CDR3 spans 15 amino acids. CDR3 loop: CSIVSGGHNTGELFF. As DNA, the CDR3 is TGCAGCATTGTAAGCGGGGGCCATAACACCGGGGAGCTGTTTTTT.

There are many counts of this clonotype. V is TRBV6-1 and J is TRBJ1-5, with TRBD1 identical over 8 bases. The CDR3 loop spans 14 amino acids. The V gene's germline CDR1 is MNHNS and CDR2 SASEGT. The trim removed 4 bases at V and 7 bases at J, leaving 6 bases unmatched. The CDR3 sequence is CASSGQGANQPQHF. Written as DNA, the CDR3 is TGTGCCAGCAGTGGGCAGGGGGCAAACCAGCCCCAGCATTTT.

As to this clonotype: The conserved phenylalanine or tryptophan is not found at the CDR3 terminus, so this likely reflects a read error. The limits of the CDR3 on the DNA are not certain, so only TCRdb's listed CDR3 is given. The chain has TRBV4-1 and TRBJ1-1; the D segment call TRBD1 is taken from the table without a DNA check. From its first to its last residue, the CDR3 has 15 amino acids. Germline CDR1 reads MGHRA; CDR2 reads YSYEKL. The CDR3 loop is CARSQVEGTNTEASV.

In the case of this clonotype: A junction end diverges from the germline sequence, so it may reflect a read error. The chain carries TRBV7-8 and TRBJ1-6, with D hard to call. CDR3 length: 15 amino acids. Germline loops: CDR1 SGHVS, CDR2 FQNEAQ. The CDR3 DNA reads TGTGCCAGCAGCTTCGGGCCGCTGAATAAATCACCCCTCCACTTT. Its translation is CASSFGPLNKSPLHF. Full variable domain (outside the CDR3, taken from reference TRBV7-8 and TRBJ1-6): GAGVSQSPRYKVAKRGQDVALRCDPISGHVSLFWYQQALGQGPEFLTYFQNEAQLDKSGLPSDRFFAERPEGSVSTLKIQRTQQEDSAVYLCASSFGPLNKSPLHFGNGTRLTVT.

On this clonotype: Sequence at one end of the junction differs from germline and may be a read error. V is TRBV11-3 and J is TRBJ1-3; unclear D gene. The germline CDR1 and CDR2 sequences are SGHNT and YENEEA. The CDR3 sequence is 13 residues long. The CDR3 DNA reads as TGTGGCAGCCGACAAGGCTCTGGAAACACCATATATTTT. It yields the protein CGSRQGSGNTIYF.

Details on this clonotype: It is likely a read error, because the conserved phenylalanine at the end of the CDR3 is missing. The V and J genes are TRBV4-2 and TRBJ2-3; TRBD2 agrees at 7 bases. The CDR3 totals 16 residues. CDR1 and CDR2 (germline): LGHNA, YNFKEQ. DNA of the CDR3: TGTGCCAGCAGCCAGGCACTAGCGATCGACACAGATACCCAGTATTTG. Translating it yields CASSQALAIDTDTQYL.

About this clonotype: One end of the junction does not line up with germline, which may come from a read error. The V gene is TRBV12-3 or TRBV12-4, the J gene TRBJ2-2; the D gene is possibly TRBD2 (6 bases). The CDR3 is 15 amino acids. Here the CDR3 reads CASTNALANTGELFF. Here the CDR3 DNA reads TGTGCCAGCACCAACGCCCTAGCGAACACCGGGGAACTGTTTTTT.

Of note for this clonotype: One junction end does not reproduce the germline sequence, and a read error may be involved. The gene calls are TRBV20-1 and TRBJ1-4; 8 positions match TRBD1. The CDR3 sequence is 14 residues long. CDR1 is DFQATT and CDR2 is SNEGSKA in the germline V gene (reference sequence). CDR3 nucleotides: TGCAGTGCTAGAGGGATGACAGGGGATGAAAAACTGCCTTTT. This gives the protein CSARGMTGDEKLPF.